This paragraph reports one T cell receptor (beta chain). This sample was taken from a study of T cells in Graves' hyperthyroidism and ophthalmopathy. Newly diagnosed hyperthyroidism, duration under 2 months, in patients aged 18 to 65. Exclusion of a patient resulted from uncontrolled infection, other autoimmune disease, pregnancy or lactation. Germline V gene lookup returns CDR1 DFQATT and CDR2 SNEGSKA (reference sequence). V lost 0 bases, J lost 0 bases, and 11 bases lay in between. This CDR3 is built from 15 residues. Amplification of TCR beta CDR3 regions was performed using RNA transcripts as template. The HTBI primer set was used in a first-round RT-PCR of the TCR CDR3. TCRdb ran MiXCR on the multiplex PCR reads and lists one entry per CDR3 protein. This sample has about 380,000 distinct CDR3 sequences, with roughly 14% found just once.

The receptor was isolated from an older woman with Graves' hyperthyroidism. This chain links TRBV20-1 with TRBJ1-1; the D gene is possibly TRBD1 (5 bases). The sample was blood. The CDR3: CSARDGGGLNTEAFF. CDR3 nucleotide sequence: TGCAGTGCTAGAGATGGGGGGGGTTTGAACACTGAAGCTTTCTTT.